This T cell receptor beta chain was sequenced during a study of T-cell reconstitution after alpha-beta-depleted transplantation in children. Library preparation (for TCRbeta) was performed with unique molecular identifiers. From the PCR reads, TCRdb called clonotypes with MiXCR, one entry per CDR3 protein. The sample lists over 150,000 distinct CDR3 sequences, about 15% occurring once. Losses at the gene ends were 5 bases for V and 2 bases for J; bases not matched to a gene: 7. CDR1 SGHRS and CDR2 YFSETQ come from the germline V gene. The CDR3 spans 17 residues. This clonotype was seen at least ten times.

The sample in question was PBMCs from the stem cell graft donor, obtained from the stem cell graft. V usage is TRBV5-1 and J usage is TRBJ2-1; 13 bases fit TRBD2. The source is a human donor who donated a stem cell graft to a child with acute lymphoblastic leukemia. DNA for the CDR3: TGCGCCAGCAGTATTGGAGGACTAGCGGGAGCCTACAATGAGCAGTTCTTC. Protein product: CASSIGGLAGAYNEQFF.